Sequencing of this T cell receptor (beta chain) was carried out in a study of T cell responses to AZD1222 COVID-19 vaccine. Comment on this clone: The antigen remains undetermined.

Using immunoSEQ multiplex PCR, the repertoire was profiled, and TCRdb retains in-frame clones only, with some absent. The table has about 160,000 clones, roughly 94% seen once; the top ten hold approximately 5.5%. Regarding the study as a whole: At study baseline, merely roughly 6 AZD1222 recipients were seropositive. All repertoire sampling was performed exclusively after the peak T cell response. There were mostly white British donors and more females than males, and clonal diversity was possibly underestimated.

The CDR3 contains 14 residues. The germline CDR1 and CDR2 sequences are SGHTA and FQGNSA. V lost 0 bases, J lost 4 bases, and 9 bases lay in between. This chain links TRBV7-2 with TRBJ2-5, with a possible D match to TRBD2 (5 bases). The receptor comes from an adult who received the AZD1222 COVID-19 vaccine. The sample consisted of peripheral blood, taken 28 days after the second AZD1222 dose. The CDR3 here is CASSLAGVAETQYF. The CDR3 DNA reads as TGTGCCAGCAGCTTAGCGGGAGTGGCAGAGACCCAGTACTTC.